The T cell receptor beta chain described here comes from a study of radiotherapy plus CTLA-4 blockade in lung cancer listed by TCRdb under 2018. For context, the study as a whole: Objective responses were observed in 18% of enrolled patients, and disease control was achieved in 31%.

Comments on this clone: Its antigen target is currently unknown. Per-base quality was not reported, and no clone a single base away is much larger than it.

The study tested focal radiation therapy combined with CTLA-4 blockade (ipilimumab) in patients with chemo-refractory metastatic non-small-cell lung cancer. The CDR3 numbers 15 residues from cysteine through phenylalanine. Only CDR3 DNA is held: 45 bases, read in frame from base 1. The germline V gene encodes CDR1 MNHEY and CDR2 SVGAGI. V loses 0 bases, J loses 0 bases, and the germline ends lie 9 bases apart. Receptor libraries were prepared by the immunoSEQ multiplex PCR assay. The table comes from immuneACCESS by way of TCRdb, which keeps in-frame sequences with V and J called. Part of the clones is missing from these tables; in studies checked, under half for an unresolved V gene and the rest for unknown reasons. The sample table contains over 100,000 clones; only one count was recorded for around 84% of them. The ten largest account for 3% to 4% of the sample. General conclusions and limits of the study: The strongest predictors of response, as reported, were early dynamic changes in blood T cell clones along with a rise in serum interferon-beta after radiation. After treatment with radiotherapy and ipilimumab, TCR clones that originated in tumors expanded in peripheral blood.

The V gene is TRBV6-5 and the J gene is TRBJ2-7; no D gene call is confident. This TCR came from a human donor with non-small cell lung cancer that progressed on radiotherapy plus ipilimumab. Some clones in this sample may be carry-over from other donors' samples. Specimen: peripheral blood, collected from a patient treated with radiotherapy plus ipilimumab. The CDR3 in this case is CASSYSSLNSYEQYF. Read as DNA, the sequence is TGTGCCAGCAGTTACTCGAGCCTTAACTCCTACGAGCAGTACTTC.